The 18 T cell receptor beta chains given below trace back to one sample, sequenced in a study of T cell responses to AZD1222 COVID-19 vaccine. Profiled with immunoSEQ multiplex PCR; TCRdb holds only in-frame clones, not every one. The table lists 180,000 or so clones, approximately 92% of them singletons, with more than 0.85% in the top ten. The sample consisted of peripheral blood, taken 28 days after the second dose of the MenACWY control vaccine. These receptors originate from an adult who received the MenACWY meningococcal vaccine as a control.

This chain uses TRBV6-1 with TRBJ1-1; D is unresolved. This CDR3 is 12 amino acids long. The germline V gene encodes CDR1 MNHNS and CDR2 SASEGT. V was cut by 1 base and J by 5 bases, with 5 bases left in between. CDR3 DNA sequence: TGTGCCAGCAGTGAAGGGAGAACTGAAGCTTTCTTT. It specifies CASSEGRTEAFF.

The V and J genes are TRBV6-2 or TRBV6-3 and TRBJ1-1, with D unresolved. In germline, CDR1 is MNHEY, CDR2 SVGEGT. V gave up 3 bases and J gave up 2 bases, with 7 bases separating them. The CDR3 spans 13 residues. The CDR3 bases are TGTGCCAGCAGTTATAGGTTCAACACTGAAGCTTTCTTT. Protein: CASSYRFNTEAFF.

The CDR3 sequence is CASTTIGQGAYQPQHF. Written as DNA, the CDR3 is TGTGCCAGCACCACCATCGGACAGGGGGCATATCAGCCCCAGCATTTT. The chain joins TRBV28 to TRBJ1-5; TRBD1 matches at 11 bases. CDR1 MDHEN and CDR2 SYDVKM come from the germline V gene. The CDR3 is 16 amino acids. Trimming took 7 bases from V and 5 from J; bases not matched to a gene: 10.

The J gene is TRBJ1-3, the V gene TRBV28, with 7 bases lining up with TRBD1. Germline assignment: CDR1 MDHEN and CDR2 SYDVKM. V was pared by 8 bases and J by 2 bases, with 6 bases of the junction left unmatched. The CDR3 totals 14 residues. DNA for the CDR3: TGTGCCAGCCAGGGGGAAAGTGCTGGAAACACCATATATTTT. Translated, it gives CASQGESAGNTIYF.

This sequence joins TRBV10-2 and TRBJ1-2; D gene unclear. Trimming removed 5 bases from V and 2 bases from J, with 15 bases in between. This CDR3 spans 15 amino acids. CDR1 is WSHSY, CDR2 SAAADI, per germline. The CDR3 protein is CASSLTSAYNYGYTF. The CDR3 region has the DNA TGCGCCAGCAGTTTAACGTCGGCTTACAACTATGGCTACACCTTC.

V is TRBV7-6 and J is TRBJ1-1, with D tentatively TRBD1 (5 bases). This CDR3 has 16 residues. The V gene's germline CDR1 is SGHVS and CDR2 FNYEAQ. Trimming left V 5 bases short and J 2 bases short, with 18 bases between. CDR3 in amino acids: CASSPGVGRVNTEAFF. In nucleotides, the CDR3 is TGTGCCAGCAGCCCTGGGGTGGGCAGGGTCAACACTGAAGCTTTCTTT.

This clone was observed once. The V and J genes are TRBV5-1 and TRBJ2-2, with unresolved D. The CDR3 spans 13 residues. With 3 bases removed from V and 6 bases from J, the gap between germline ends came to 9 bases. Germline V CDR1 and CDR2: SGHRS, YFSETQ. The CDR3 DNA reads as TGCGCCAGCAGCTCCTCGCCCCCCGGGGAGCTGTTTTTT. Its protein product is CASSSSPPGELFF. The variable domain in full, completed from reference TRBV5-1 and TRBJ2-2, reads KAGVTQTPRYLIKTRGQQVTLSCSPISGHRSVSWYQQTPGQGLQFLFEYFSETQRNKGNFPGRFSGRQFSNSRSEMNVSTLELGDSALYLCASSSSPPGELFFGEGSRLTVL.

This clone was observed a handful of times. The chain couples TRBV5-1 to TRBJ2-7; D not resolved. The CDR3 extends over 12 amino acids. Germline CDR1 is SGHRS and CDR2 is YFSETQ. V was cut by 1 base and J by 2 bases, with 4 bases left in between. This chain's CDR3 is CASSLHPYEQYF. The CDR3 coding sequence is TGCGCCAGCAGCTTGCACCCCTACGAGCAGTACTTC.

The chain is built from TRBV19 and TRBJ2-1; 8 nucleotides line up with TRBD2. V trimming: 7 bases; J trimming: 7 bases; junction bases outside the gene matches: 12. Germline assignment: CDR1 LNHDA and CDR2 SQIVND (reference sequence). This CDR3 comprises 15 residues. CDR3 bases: TGTGCCAGTACCTTATTCGGGGGGGCCAGGAATGAGCAGTTCTTC. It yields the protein CASTLFGGARNEQFF.

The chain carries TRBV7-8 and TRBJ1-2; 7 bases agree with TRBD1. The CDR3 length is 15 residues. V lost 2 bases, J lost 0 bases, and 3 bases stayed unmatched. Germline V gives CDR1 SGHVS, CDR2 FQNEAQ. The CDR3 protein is CASSLWDSANYGYTF. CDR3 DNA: TGTGCCAGCAGCTTATGGGACAGCGCTAACTATGGCTACACCTTC.

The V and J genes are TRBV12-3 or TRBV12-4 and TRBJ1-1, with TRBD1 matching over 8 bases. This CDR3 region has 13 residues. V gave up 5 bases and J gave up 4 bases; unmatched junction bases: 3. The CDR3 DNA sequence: TGTGCCAGCAGTAACACAGGGGGCACTGAAGCTTTCTTT. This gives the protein CASSNTGGTEAFF.

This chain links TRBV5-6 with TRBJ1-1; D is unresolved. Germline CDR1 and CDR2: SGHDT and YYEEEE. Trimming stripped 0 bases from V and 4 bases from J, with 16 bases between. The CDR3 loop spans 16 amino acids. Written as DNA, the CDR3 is TGTGCCAGCAGCTTGGGGTATAAGGTACGGCTCACTGAAGCTTTCTTT. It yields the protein CASSLGYKVRLTEAFF.

The DNA for the CDR3 is TGTGCCAGCAGCCGAGAGAGCCGGACTAGCGGGCCTTCCGAGCAGTTCTTC. This sequence encodes CASSRESRTSGPSEQFF. V and J are TRBV7-3 and TRBJ2-1; 11 bases match TRBD2. The CDR3 extends over 17 amino acids. Germline V CDR1 and CDR2: SGHTA, FQGTGA. The V gene end was trimmed by 5 bases and the J gene end by 10 bases; junction bases not matched to a gene: 16.

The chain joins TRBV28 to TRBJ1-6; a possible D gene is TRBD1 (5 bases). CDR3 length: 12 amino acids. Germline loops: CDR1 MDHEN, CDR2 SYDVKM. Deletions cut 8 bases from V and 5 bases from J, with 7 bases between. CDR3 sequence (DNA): TGTGCCAGCGGGGGACATAATTCACCCCTCCACTTT. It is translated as CASGGHNSPLHF.

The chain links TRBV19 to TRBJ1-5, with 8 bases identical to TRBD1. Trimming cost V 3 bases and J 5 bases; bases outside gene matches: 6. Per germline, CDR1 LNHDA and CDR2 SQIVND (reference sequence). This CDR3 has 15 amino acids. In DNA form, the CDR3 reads TGTGCCAGTAGTATTGGCGCACAGGGGGATCAGCCCCAGCATTTT. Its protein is CASSIGAQGDQPQHF.

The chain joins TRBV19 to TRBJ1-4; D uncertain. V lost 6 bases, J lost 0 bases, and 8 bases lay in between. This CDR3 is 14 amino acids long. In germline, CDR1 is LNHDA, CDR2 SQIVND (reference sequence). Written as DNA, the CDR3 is TGTGCCAGTAGCCAACTTGCAACTAATGAAAAACTGTTTTTT. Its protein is CASSQLATNEKLFF. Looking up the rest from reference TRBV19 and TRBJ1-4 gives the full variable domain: DGGITQSPKYLFRKEGQNVTLSCEQNLNHDAMYWYRQDPGQGLRLIYYSQIVNDFQKGDIAEGYSVSREKKESFPLTVTSAQKNPTAFYLCASSQLATNEKLFFGSGTQLSVL.

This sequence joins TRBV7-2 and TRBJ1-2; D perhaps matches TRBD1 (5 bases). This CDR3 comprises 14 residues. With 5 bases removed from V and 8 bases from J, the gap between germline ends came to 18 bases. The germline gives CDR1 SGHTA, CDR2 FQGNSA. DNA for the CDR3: TGTGCCAGCAGCCCAAACGGACCACAGGTCGGCTACACCTTC. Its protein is CASSPNGPQVGYTF.

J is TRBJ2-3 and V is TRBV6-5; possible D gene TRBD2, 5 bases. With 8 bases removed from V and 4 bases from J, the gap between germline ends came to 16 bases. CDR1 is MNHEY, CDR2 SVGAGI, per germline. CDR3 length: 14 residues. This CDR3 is CASGNSVSPDTQYF. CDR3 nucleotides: TGTGCCAGCGGAAATAGCGTGAGCCCAGATACGCAGTATTTT.